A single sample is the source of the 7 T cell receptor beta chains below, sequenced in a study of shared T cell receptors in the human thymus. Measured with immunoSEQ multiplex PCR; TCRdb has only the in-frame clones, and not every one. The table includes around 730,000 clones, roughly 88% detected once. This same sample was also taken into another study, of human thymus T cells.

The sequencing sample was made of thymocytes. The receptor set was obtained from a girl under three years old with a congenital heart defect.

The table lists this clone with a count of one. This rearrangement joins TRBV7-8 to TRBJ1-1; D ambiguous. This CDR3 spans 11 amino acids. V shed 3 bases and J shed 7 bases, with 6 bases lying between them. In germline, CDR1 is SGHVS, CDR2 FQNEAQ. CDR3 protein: CASSFRGEAFF. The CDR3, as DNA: TGTGCCAGCAGCTTTCGAGGTGAAGCTTTCTTT.

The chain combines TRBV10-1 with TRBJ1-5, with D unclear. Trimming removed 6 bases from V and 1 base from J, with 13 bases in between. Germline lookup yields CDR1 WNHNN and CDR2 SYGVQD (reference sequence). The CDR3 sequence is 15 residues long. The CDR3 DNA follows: TGCGCCAGCAGCACCTGGAGGATAAGCAATCAGCCCCAGCATTTT. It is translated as CASSTWRISNQPQHF.

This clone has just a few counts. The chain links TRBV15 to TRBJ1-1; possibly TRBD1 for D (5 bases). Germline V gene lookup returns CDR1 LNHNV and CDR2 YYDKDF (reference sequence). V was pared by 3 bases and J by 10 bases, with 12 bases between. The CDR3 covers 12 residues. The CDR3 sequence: CATSRTDSPAFF. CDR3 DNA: TGTGCCACCAGCAGGACTGACAGCCCAGCTTTCTTT.

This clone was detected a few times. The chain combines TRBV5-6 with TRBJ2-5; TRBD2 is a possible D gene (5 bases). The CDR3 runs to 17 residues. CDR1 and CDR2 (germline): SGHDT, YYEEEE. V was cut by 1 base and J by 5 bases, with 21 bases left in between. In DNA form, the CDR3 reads TGTGCCAGCAGCTTGAGCGTTTCTAGGGTAGGGAGCGAGACCCAGTACTTC. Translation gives CASSLSVSRVGSETQYF. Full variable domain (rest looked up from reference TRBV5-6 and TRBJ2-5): DAGVTQSPTHLIKTRGQQVTLRCSPKSGHDTVSWYQQALGQGPQFIFQYYEEEERQRGNFPDRFSGHQFPNYSSELNVNALLLGDSALYLCASSLSVSRVGSETQYFGPGTRLLVL.

CDR3 loop: CASGWKGGAGEETQYF. Written as DNA, the CDR3 is TGTGCTAGTGGTTGGAAAGGGGGCGCAGGGGAAGAGACCCAGTACTTC. This chain joins TRBV12-5 and TRBJ2-5, with 7 bases lining up with TRBD1. Germline-derived CDR1 and CDR2 are LGHNT and FRNRAP. J was trimmed by 3 bases and V by 4 bases; bases with no gene match: 11. The CDR3 has 16 amino acids. Full variable domain (missing parts from reference TRBV12-5 and TRBJ2-5): DARVTQTPRHKVTEMGQEVTMRCQPILGHNTVFWYRQTMMQGLELLAYFRNRAPLDDSGMPKDRFSAEMPDATLATLKIQPSEPRDSAVYFCASGWKGGAGEETQYFGPGTRLLVL.

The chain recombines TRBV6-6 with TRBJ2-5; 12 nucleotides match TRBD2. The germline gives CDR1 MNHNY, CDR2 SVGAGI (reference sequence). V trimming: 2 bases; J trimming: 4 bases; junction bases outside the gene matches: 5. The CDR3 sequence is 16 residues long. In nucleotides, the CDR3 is TGTGCCAGCAGTTACCAAACTAGCGGGGGGTTAGAGACCCAGTACTTC. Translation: CASSYQTSGGLETQYF.

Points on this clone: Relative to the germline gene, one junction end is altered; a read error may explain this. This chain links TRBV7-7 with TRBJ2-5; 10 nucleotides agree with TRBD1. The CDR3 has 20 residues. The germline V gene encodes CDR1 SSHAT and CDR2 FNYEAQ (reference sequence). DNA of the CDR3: TGTGCTAGCAGCTTTCAGGTTGGGCAATTGGGACAGGGGTACCAAGAGACCCAGTACTTC. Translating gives CASSFQVGQLGQGYQETQYF.